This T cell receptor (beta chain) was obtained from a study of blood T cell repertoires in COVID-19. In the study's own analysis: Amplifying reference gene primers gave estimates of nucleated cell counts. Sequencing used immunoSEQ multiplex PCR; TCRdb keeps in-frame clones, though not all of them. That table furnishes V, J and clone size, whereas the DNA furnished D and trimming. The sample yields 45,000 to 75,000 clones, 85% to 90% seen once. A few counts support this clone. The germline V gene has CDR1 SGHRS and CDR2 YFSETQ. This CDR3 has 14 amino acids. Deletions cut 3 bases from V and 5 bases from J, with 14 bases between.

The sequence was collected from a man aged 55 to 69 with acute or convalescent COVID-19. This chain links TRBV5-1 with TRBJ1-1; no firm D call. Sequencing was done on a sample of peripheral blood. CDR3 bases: TGCGCCAGCAGCTCCCGGGGTTCGAGGACTGAAGCTTTCTTT. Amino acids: CASSSRGSRTEAFF. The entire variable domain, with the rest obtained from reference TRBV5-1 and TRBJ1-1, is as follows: KAGVTQTPRYLIKTRGQQVTLSCSPISGHRSVSWYQQTPGQGLQFLFEYFSETQRNKGNFPGRFSGRQFSNSRSEMNVSTLELGDSALYLCASSSRGSRTEAFFGQGTRLTVV.